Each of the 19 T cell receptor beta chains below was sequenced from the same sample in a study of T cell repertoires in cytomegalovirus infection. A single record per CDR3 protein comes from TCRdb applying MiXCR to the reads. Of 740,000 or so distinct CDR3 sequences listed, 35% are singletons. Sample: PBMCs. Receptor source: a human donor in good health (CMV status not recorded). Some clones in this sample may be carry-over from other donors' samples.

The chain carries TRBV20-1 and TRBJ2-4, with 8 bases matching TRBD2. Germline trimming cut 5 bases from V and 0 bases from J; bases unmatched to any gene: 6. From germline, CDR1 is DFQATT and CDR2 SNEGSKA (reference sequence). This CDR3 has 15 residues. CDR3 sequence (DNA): TGCAGTGCTCCCTTAGCGGGACTAGCCAAAAACATTCAGTACTTC. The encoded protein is CSAPLAGLAKNIQYF.

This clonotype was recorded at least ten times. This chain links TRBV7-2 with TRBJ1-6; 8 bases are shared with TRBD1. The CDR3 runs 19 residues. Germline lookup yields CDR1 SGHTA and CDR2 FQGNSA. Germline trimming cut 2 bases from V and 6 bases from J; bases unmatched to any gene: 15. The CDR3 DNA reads TGTGCCAGCAGCTTACAGTTCCGGGCAGGGGGCCTGGGTAATTCACCCCTCCACTTT. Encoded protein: CASSLQFRAGGLGNSPLHF.

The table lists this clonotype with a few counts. The CDR3 protein is CASSRRASSPQHF. The CDR3 bases are TGTGCCAGCAGCCGACGGGCCTCCTCGCCCCAGCATTTT. V gene TRBV28 combines with J gene TRBJ1-5; unclear D gene. The V end lost 6 bases, the J end lost 9 bases, and 15 bases lay between the germline ends. The CDR3 extends over 13 amino acids. The germline V gene has CDR1 MDHEN and CDR2 SYDVKM.

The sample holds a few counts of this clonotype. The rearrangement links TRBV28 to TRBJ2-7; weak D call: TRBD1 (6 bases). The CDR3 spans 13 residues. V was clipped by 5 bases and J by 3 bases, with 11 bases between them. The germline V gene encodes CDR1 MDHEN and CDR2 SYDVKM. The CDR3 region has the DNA TGTGCCAGCAGTCTTGGGACAATCTACGAGCAGTACTTC. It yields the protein CASSLGTIYEQYF. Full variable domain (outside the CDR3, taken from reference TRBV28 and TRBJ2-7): DVKVTQSSRYLVKRTGEKVFLECVQDMDHENMFWYRQDPGLGLRLIYFSYDVKMKEKGDIPEGYSVSREKKERFSLILESASTNQTSMYLCASSLGTIYEQYFGPGTRLTVT.

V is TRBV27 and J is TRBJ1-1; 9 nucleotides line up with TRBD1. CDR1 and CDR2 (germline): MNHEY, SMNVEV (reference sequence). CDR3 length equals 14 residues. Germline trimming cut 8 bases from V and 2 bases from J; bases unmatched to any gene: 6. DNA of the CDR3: TGTGCCAGCCTACAGGGGGCGCGAAACACTGAAGCTTTCTTT. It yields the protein CASLQGARNTEAFF.

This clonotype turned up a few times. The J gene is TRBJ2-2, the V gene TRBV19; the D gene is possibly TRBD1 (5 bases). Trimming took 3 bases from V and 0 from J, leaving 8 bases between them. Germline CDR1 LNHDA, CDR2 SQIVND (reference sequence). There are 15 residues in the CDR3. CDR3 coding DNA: TGTGCCAGTAGTATGCAGGGCGCGAACACCGGGGAGCTGTTTTTT. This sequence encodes CASSMQGANTGELFF.

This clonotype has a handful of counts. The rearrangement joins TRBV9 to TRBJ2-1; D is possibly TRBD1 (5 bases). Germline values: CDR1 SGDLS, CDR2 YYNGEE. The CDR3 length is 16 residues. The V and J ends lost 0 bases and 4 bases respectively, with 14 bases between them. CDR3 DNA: TGTGCCAGCAGCGTAGCCGGTCAGGGCAGTTACAATGAGCAGTTCTTC. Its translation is CASSVAGQGSYNEQFF.

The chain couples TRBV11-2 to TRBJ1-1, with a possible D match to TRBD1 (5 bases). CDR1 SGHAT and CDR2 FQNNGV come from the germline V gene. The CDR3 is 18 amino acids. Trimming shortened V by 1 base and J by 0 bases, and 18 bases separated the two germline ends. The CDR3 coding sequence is TGTGCCAGCAGCTTAGGTCGGTGGCGGGGGGGTATGAACACTGAAGCTTTCTTT. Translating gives CASSLGRWRGGMNTEAFF.

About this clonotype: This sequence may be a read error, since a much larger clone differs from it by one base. CDR3 DNA: TGTGCCAGCAATAATGCGGGAGCCCGCAATGAGCAGTTCTTC. Translation gives CASNNAGARNEQFF. The V and J genes are TRBV10-3 and TRBJ2-1, with 7 bases fitting TRBD2. CDR1 and CDR2 (germline): ENHRY, SYGVKD. The J segment lost 6 bases and the V segment lost 10 bases, leaving 12 bases of the junction unmatched. CDR3 length: 14 amino acids.

In nucleotides, the CDR3 is TGTGCCATCAGTACTCAGGGTGGGGGCTATGGCTACACCTTC. It translates to CAISTQGGGYGYTF. The V gene is TRBV10-3, the J gene TRBJ1-2, with D perhaps TRBD1 (5 bases). Germline loops: CDR1 ENHRY, CDR2 SYGVKD. This CDR3 region has 14 residues. V was pared by 5 bases and J by 4 bases, with 14 bases between.

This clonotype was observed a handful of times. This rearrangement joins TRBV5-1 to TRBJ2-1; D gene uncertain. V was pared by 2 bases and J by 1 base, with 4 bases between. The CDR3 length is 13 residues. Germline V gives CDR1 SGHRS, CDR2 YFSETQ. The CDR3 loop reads CASSFWSYNEQFF. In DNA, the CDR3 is TGCGCCAGCAGCTTTTGGTCCTACAATGAGCAGTTCTTC.

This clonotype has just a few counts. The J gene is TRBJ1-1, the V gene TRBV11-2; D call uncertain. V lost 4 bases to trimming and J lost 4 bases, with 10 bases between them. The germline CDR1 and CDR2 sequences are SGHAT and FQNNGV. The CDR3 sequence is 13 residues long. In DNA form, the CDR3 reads TGTGCCAGCAGCTGGAAGGAGACCACTGAAGCTTTCTTT. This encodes CASSWKETTEAFF.

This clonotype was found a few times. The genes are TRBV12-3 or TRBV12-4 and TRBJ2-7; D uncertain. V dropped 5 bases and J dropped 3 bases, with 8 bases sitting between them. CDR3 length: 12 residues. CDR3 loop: CASSTGLYEQYF. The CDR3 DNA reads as TGTGCCAGCAGTACCGGTCTCTACGAGCAGTACTTC.

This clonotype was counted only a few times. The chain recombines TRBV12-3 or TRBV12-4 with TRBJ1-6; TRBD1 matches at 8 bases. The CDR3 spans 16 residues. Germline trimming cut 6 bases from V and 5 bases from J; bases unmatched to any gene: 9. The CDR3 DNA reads TGTGCCAGCAGCAAGCTTCGGGACAGGAATAATTCACCCCTCCACTTT. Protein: CASSKLRDRNNSPLHF.

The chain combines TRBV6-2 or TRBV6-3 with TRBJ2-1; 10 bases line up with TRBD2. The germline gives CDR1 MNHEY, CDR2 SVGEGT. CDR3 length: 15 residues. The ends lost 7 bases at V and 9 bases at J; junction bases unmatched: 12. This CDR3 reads CASILDGSGRREQFF. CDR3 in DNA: TGTGCCAGCATCCTAGATGGTAGCGGGAGGCGTGAGCAGTTCTTC.

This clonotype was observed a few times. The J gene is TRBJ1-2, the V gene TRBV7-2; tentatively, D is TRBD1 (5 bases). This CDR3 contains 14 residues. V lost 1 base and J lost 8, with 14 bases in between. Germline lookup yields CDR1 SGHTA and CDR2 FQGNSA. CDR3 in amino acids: CASSLGQLKEGYTF. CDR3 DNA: TGTGCCAGCAGCTTAGGACAGCTTAAGGAGGGCTACACCTTC.

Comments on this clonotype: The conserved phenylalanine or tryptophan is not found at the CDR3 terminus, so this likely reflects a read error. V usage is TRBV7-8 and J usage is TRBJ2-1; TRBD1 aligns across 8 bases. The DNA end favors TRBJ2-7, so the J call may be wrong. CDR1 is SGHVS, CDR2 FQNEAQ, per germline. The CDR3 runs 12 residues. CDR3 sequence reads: CASSRQGTGQYC. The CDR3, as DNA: TGTGCCAGCAGTCGCCAAGGGACAGGGCAGTACTGC.

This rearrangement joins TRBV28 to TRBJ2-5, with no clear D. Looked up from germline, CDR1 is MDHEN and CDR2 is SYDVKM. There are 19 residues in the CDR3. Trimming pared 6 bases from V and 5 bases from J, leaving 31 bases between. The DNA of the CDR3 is TGTGCCAGCAGGTCCCCGTCTTCAGGCCGGTTTGTGCCCTGGGAGACCCAGTACTTC. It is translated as CASRSPSSGRFVPWETQYF.

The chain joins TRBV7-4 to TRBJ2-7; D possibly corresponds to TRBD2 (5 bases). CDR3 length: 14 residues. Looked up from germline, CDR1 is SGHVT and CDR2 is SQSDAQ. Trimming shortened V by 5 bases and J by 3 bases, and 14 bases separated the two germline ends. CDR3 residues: CASSPGRTYYEQYF. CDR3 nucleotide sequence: TGTGCCAGCAGCCCGGGAAGGACTTACTACGAGCAGTACTTC.